This TCR beta chain stems from a study of blood T cells in healthy people across ages (dated by TCRdb to 2015 to 2017). At the level of the whole study: In model experiments, template switching captured roughly one uniquely barcoded TCR beta cDNA molecule for every two T cells. Using deep sequencing normalized with unique cDNA molecular identifiers, the study measured how TCR beta repertoire diversity changes with age. To avoid experimental bias, donors of different ages were randomly spread across the sequencing lanes. The donors were split into four age groups: young (average about 15 years), middle-aged (39), aged (more than 60) and long-lived (approximately 89). The study analyzed two additional independent replicas of 1 million unique cDNA reads from the same blood draw for two donors, one aged 18 to 29 and one aged 80 or older. Summary of the overall study and its limitations: Compared with the aged group, the long-lived group had more naive CD4+ T cells, fewer expanded clones and increased TCR diversity, suggesting age selection. Observed TCR beta diversity per million T cells fell roughly linearly with age, and a significant reduction was already apparent by age around 39. Estimates of total diversity based on one million sequenced T cells were regarded as lower bounds and as underestimates. Observed TCR beta diversity correlated strongly with the percentage of naive T cells measured by flow cytometry. Conclusive comparison of naive and antigen-experienced compartments was prevented by the profiling of bulk unsorted PBMCs. Because donor CMV infection status was unknown, age-related changes in expanded clonotypes were potentially confounded.

Systemically healthy Caucasian individuals from Russia, approximately 39 in total and aged about 6 to 100 years, were included as donors. Each donor gave roughly 9.5 milliliters of peripheral blood, collected into EDTA-treated Vacutainer tubes. Ficoll-Paque density-gradient centrifugation was used to isolate PBMCs, with at least 6.5 million obtained per sample. Trizol reagent was used to extract total RNA from PBMCs, with at least 5.5 micrograms per sample. The percentages of naive CD45RAhigh/CD27high T cells were determined by flow cytometry on a PBMC aliquot from every donor. This clonotype was detected ten times or more. Its antigen specificity is not known. Base qualities are not at hand, and no much larger clone is one base apart. For CDR1 and CDR2, the germline V gene (reference sequence) lists SEHNR and FQNEAQ. The junction carries 9 bases between V and J, which are trimmed by 3 bases and 1 base respectively. The CDR3, from cysteine to phenylalanine, totals 14 residues. Only CDR3 DNA remains: 42 bases, in frame from the first base.

The protocol used for the library was 5' RACE. Sequencing was performed on an Illumina HiSeq 2500. A second PCR of roughly 7 to 12 cycles was run with a J-beta primer mix and a sample-barcoded 5' primer. A template-switch 5' adaptor carrying 12 random nucleotides introduced a unique molecular identifier onto each TCR beta cDNA molecule. At least 2.5 million CDR3-containing paired-end reads were obtained from each sample. The Mint cDNA synthesis kit, primed by a TRBC-specific oligonucleotide, was used to synthesize first-strand cDNA from all RNA. Following uracil-DNA glycosylase treatment, all cDNA underwent a first 18-cycle PCR with the universal primers M1SS and BC2_uni_R. Turning to the authors' computational methods: For normalization, 1 million high-quality reads were randomly selected from each sample, with every read carrying a distinct molecular identifier. Reads with shared molecular identifiers were discarded instead of being binned into consensus sequences. MiTCR, set to a Q25 quality threshold and the strictest error-elimination algorithm, was used for CDR3 identification, clonotype clustering and error correction. A nonparametric unseen species model using Euler transformation provided a lower-bound estimate of total TCR beta diversity. TCRdb cleaned the public reads at Q25 with fastp, built clones with MiXCR and kept in-frame beta chains. Each entry is one CDR3 protein sequence, shown with its most common DNA and genes. It is TCRdb's table, rather than the study itself, that gives the V and J calls and clone size. This sample is represented by hundreds of thousands of distinct CDR3 sequences; around 45% of them were singletons. The ten most abundant clones make up around a third of the sample.

The V and J segments used are TRBV7-9 and TRBJ2-5; the D gene is possibly TRBD1 or TRBD2, with 5 bases matching each. The specimen sequenced was blood. This receptor was obtained from a woman aged 60-75 years in good health. Here the CDR3 is given as CASSLKGPQETQYF. The nucleotides are TGTGCCAGCAGCTTGAAGGGACCCCAAGAGACCCAGTACTTC.